The clone carrying this TCR beta chain was observed a handful of times. Its antigen remains unknown. CDR1 and CDR2 (germline): SQVTM, ANQGSEA. The J segment lost 3 bases and the V segment lost 4 bases, leaving 5 bases of the junction unmatched. The CDR3 is 14 residues long. On average, the one heparinised blood draw given by each donor was approximately 120 mL. This sample was taken from a study of beta chain features in type 1 diabetes. Findings and caveats of the study: Naive, central memory and Treg TCRB repertoires seemed to resemble each other more closely in patients than they did in healthy donors. TCRB CDR3 length was moderately but significantly reduced in all four CD4+ subsets of Type 1 diabetes patients.

Isolated RNA was reverse transcribed in full, so expressed TCRB transcripts were sequenced. Libraries were prepared by immunoSEQ multiplex PCR; TCRdb keeps only in-frame clonotypes and omits some of them. The sample shows about 300,000 clones, roughly 8% of them seen only once. Sequenced: central memory CD4+ T cells from blood. This receptor was identified in a woman under 30 in good health. The rearrangement joins TRBV29-1 to TRBJ2-5; TRBD1 aligns across 10 bases. Written as DNA, the CDR3 is TGCAGCGTTGGAAGGGACAGGGGAGAAGAGACCCAGTACTTC. Amino acid sequence: CSVGRDRGEETQYF.